The 10 T cell receptor beta chains presented below share a single source sample, sequenced in a study of cytomegalovirus exposure and HLA in healthy donors (dated by TCRdb to between 2016 and 2019). The library came from the immunoSEQ multiplex PCR assay. For the multiplex PCR, a mixture combining 60 forward primers for TCR Vbeta segments and 13 reverse primers for TCR Jbeta segments was used. Here the immuneACCESS table is served through TCRdb, limited to in-frame sequences with V and J called. Missing clones are a known gap in these copies; in checked studies unresolved V genes cover under half, and the rest lacks a known reason. The sample contains roughly 150,000 clones, approximately 80% of them found a single time. Less than 3% of the sample rests with the top ten. The sample consisted of PBMCs. The receptor set was obtained from a male donor in good health and CMV-seronegative.

The V and J genes are TRBV4-2 and TRBJ2-7; D is possibly TRBD2 (6 bases). V was trimmed by 1 base and J by 1 base, leaving 11 bases between them. Germline CDR1 reads LGHNA; CDR2 reads YNFKEQ. There are 15 residues in the CDR3. Here the CDR3 reads CASSQGRAMSYEQYF. The CDR3 bases are TGTGCCAGCAGCCAAGGGAGGGCAATGTCCTACGAGCAGTACTTC.

V is TRBV7-9 and J is TRBJ2-2; D may be TRBD1 (6 bases). The CDR3 sequence is 15 residues long. The V gene's germline CDR1 is SEHNR and CDR2 FQNEAQ (reference sequence). CDR3 residues: CASPGGLVYTGELFF. The CDR3 bases are TGTGCTAGCCCTGGGGGCCTTGTCTACACCGGGGAGCTGTTTTTT. The entire variable domain, with the rest obtained from reference TRBV7-9 and TRBJ2-2, is as follows: DTGVSQNPRHKITKRGQNVTFRCDPISEHNRLYWYRQTLGQGPEFLTYFQNEAQLEKSRLLSDRFSAERPKGSFSTLEIQRTEQGDSAMYLCASPGGLVYTGELFFGEGSRLTVL.

The V and J genes are TRBV28 and TRBJ2-2; no clear D gene. Germline CDR1 reads MDHEN; CDR2 reads SYDVKM. V lost 3 bases and J 1 base, leaving 6 bases between the germline ends. This CDR3 comprises 14 residues. CDR3 sequence (DNA): TGTGCCAGCAGTTTTCGACAGAACACCGGGGAGCTGTTTTTT. This codes for CASSFRQNTGELFF.

This clone was found once. The J gene is TRBJ2-7, the V gene TRBV9; D might be TRBD2 (6 bases). Trimming shortened V by 3 bases and J by 1 base, and 17 bases separated the two germline ends. The CDR3 is 16 amino acids. Looked up from germline, CDR1 is SGDLS and CDR2 is YYNGEE. This chain's CDR3 is CASSAGGRGASYEQYF. The CDR3 DNA is TGTGCCAGCAGCGCTGGAGGGAGAGGGGCTTCCTACGAGCAGTACTTC. The whole variable domain, remainder taken from reference TRBV9 and TRBJ2-7, is DSGVTQTPKHLITATGQRVTLRCSPRSGDLSVYWYQQSLDQGLQFLIQYYNGEERAKGNILERFSAQQFPDLHSELNLSSLELGDSALYFCASSAGGRGASYEQYFGPGTRLTVT.

This clone was counted a few times. The CDR3 coding sequence is TGTGCCAGCAGCTTCCGGGACAGGGGGAACACTGAAGCTTTCTTT. Translating gives CASSFRDRGNTEAFF. This chain joins TRBV13 and TRBJ1-1; 10 bases line up with TRBD1. The germline CDR1 and CDR2 sequences are PRHDT and FYEKMQ (reference sequence). The CDR3 has 15 residues. The ends lost 3 bases at V and 1 base at J; junction bases unmatched: 2.

The J gene is TRBJ2-1, the V gene TRBV28; the D gene is possibly TRBD2 (5 bases). CDR1 MDHEN and CDR2 SYDVKM come from the germline V gene. The CDR3 totals 16 residues. V lost 3 bases to trimming and J lost 4 bases, with 16 bases between them. As DNA, the CDR3 is TGTGCCAGCAGTTTTGTGTGGGGTTCGGGGTACAATGAGCAGTTCTTC. Translation: CASSFVWGSGYNEQFF.

The chain joins TRBV18 to TRBJ1-1, with D hard to call. CDR3 length: 13 amino acids. Per germline, CDR1 KGHSH and CDR2 LQKENI. With 2 bases removed from V and 3 bases from J, the gap between germline ends came to 7 bases. The CDR3 sequence: CASSPFPDTEAFF. For the CDR3, the DNA is TGTGCCAGCTCACCATTCCCGGACACTGAAGCTTTCTTT. Full variable domain (rest looked up from reference TRBV18 and TRBJ1-1): NAGVMQNPRHLVRRRGQEARLRCSPMKGHSHVYWYRQLPEEGLKFMVYLQKENIIDESGMPKERFSAEFPKEGPSILRIQQVVRGDSAAYFCASSPFPDTEAFFGQGTRLTVV.

This chain joins TRBV2 and TRBJ2-7; tentative D call: TRBD2 (6 bases). CDR1 is SNHLY and CDR2 is FYNNEI in the germline V gene. The germline V and J ends were trimmed by 7 bases and 6 bases, with 25 bases remaining between them. The CDR3 is 16 residues long. Here the CDR3 DNA reads TGTGCCAGCACCTGGGGACTTACGGCCATGGGTTCCGAGCAGTACTTC. Protein product: CASTWGLTAMGSEQYF.

This sequence joins TRBV4-1 and TRBJ2-7; D possibly corresponds to TRBD1 (6 bases). The CDR3 has 12 amino acids. Germline V gene lookup returns CDR1 MGHRA and CDR2 YSYEKL. The ends were cut back, 8 bases at V and 7 bases at J, with 15 bases in the middle. CDR3 amino acids: CASARGTGEQYF. CDR3 DNA sequence: TGCGCCAGCGCAAGGGGGACCGGGGAGCAGTACTTC.

This chain uses TRBV11-2 with TRBJ2-1; 11 bases are shared with TRBD1. There are 15 residues in the CDR3. Trimming removed 3 bases from V and 8 bases from J; junction bases left unmatched: 6. Germline CDR1 and CDR2: SGHAT and FQNNGV. The CDR3: CASSLGQGVLDEQFF. The CDR3 coding sequence is TGTGCCAGCAGCTTGGGACAGGGGGTGTTAGATGAGCAGTTCTTC.